This T cell receptor (beta chain) was recorded in a study of T cells after yellow fever vaccination. Study-level findings and limits: CD4 and CD8 compartments shared a small share of clonotypes, likely from convergent recombination. One caveat is that FACS-sorted repertoires could contain abundant clonotypes contaminating from the bulk population.

From the 5' RACE reads, TCRdb called clonotypes with MiXCR, one entry per CDR3 protein. The data show 550,000 or so distinct CDR3 sequences, about 19% seen once. The CDR3 consists of 15 residues. Trimming cost V 2 bases and J 5 bases, with 15 bases left between them. The V gene's germline CDR1 is SGHTA and CDR2 FQGNSA. This clonotype has only a few counts. Antigen: not known. Sequencing used PBMCs, obtained 15 days after the yellow fever booster vaccination. The chain couples TRBV7-2 to TRBJ2-5; D may be TRBD1 (5 bases). This TCR derives from a young man who received the YFV17D yellow fever vaccine. DNA of the CDR3: TGTGCCAGCAGCTTACAGGGCTTCCGTAGGGAGACCCAGTACTTC. Protein product: CASSLQGFRRETQYF.